This is a list of T cell receptor beta chains from one sample in a study of monozygotic twins with inflammatory bowel disease. TCRdb processed the 5' RACE reads again and assigns one entry to each CDR3 protein, with no DNA. This sample lists 190,000 or so distinct CDR3 sequences; its ten largest clones have around 1.5%. What was sequenced was blood. These TCRs come from a human donor with ulcerative colitis or Crohn's disease, or a healthy co-twin of an affected twin (not recorded which). Each CDR3 is given with its conserved first and last residue. Fields, in order: V gene, J gene, CDR3 protein.

TRBV7-9	TRBJ2-7	CASSNRDSLSYEQYF
TRBV7-9	TRBJ2-7	CASSFRQTYEQYF
TRBV20-1	TRBJ2-1	CSARDPASDNEQFF
TRBV14	TRBJ2-3	CASSQAGTDTQYF
TRBV7-9	TRBJ2-1	CASSLKAGQGVSYEQFF
TRBV5-1	TRBJ2-4	CASSLAEHLKNIQYF
TRBV20-1	TRBJ2-7	CSSRASGSGEQYF
TRBV12-3/TRBV12-4	TRBJ1-5	CASRWDRGLIQPQHF
TRBV12-3/TRBV12-4	TRBJ1-5	CASSFQRGGRLDQPQHF
TRBV7-9	TRBJ1-3	CASSLSTGGSGNTIYF
TRBV3-1	TRBJ2-1	CASSQGRQVNEQFF
TRBV5-1	TRBJ2-7	CASSPESDEQYF
TRBV6-6	TRBJ1-3	CATKVGNTIYF
TRBV5-1	TRBJ1-4	CASGETGEKLFF
TRBV9	TRBJ2-7	CASSAGQAGYEQYF
TRBV24-1	TRBJ2-5	CATSGRRYQETQYF
TRBV12-3/TRBV12-4	TRBJ1-5	CASKSGTGVQPQHF
TRBV12-3/TRBV12-4	TRBJ1-1	CASSLDRGLGEAFF
TRBV5-8	TRBJ2-1	CASSLAGASYNEQFF
TRBV7-8	TRBJ2-3	CASRSGTRGVSTDTQYF
TRBV7-2	TRBJ1-3	CASSLGPGGGKGNTIYF
TRBV20-1	TRBJ2-1	CRVASGGINEQFF
TRBV7-9	TRBJ1-4	CASSSMTEMFF
TRBV7-2	TRBJ1-1	CASSSWAAGTNTEAFF
TRBV7-9	TRBJ1-5	CASSLNVAGVYQPQHF
TRBV12-3/TRBV12-4	TRBJ2-3	CASRGGGSSDTQYF
TRBV5-1	TRBJ1-1	CASSLDAASGTEAFF
TRBV10-3	TRBJ1-4	CAISETGEKLFF
TRBV12-3/TRBV12-4	TRBJ2-1	CASSSLGDRYNEQFF
TRBV13	TRBJ2-7	CASSLSSGREDEQYF
TRBV6-5	TRBJ2-7	CASSYDSAGAYEQYF
TRBV3-1	TRBJ2-1	CASSQLNNEQFF
TRBV16	TRBJ2-2	CASSLHLPGGVNTGELFF
TRBV5-1	TRBJ2-7	CASSWDKTYEQYF
TRBV7-9	TRBJ1-1	CASSLAEGGTEAFF
TRBV9	TRBJ2-3	CASSLTQTDTQYF
TRBV7-3	TRBJ2-3	CASSSGGGTDTQYF
TRBV27	TRBJ2-7	CASSSLTGLYEQYF
TRBV5-1	TRBJ1-5	CASSGRRQPLPQHF
TRBV5-6	TRBJ2-7	CASSLAGGVYEQYF
TRBV12-3/TRBV12-4	TRBJ2-7	CASSRTGNEQYF
TRBV27	TRBJ2-1	CASSLYRGTQFF
TRBV18	TRBJ2-1	CASSQGLAGFYNEQFF
TRBV4-1	TRBJ2-5	CASSQYVAGAGETQYF
TRBV18	TRBJ2-1	CASSNNRGDEQFF
TRBV6-5	TRBJ1-3	CASSYSLPGTGNTIYF
TRBV20-1	TRBJ2-1	CSVPGGGHNEQFF
TRBV20-1	TRBJ1-5	CSAKYRPNQPQLF
TRBV5-1	TRBJ1-1	CASSLEQSTNTEAFF